One sample yielded the 15 T cell receptor beta chains listed below, sequenced in a study of cytomegalovirus exposure and HLA in healthy donors. PCR amplification relied on 60 Vbeta primers (plus 13 Jbeta primers). The assay was immunoSEQ multiplex PCR, and TCRdb's table has in-frame clones only and misses some. Among some 180,000 clones listed, about four fifths were seen once. Sample: PBMCs. The receptors here all came from a young woman in good health and CMV-seronegative.

V gene TRBV12-5 combines with J gene TRBJ2-1, with TRBD2 matching over 9 bases. Germline V gene data show CDR1 as LGHNT and CDR2 as FRNRAP. The V and J ends lost 5 bases and 7 bases, in that order; junction bases with no gene match: 9. CDR3 length equals 15 residues. The CDR3 spells CASGPSGVPQNEQFF. As DNA, the CDR3 is TGTGCTAGTGGTCCTAGCGGGGTTCCTCAGAATGAGCAGTTCTTC.

The genes are TRBV19 and TRBJ2-1; TRBD2 matches at 8 bases. The CDR3 consists of 16 residues. Germline CDR1 and CDR2: LNHDA and SQIVND (reference sequence). The trim removed 5 bases at V and 9 bases at J, leaving 15 bases unmatched. CDR3 amino acids: CASSPEPRGGVGEQFF. For the CDR3, the DNA is TGTGCCAGTAGTCCCGAACCCCGGGGGGGTGTCGGTGAGCAGTTCTTC.

The chain joins TRBV13 to TRBJ1-1; no firm D call. The germline V and J ends were trimmed by 0 bases and 4 bases, with 12 bases remaining between them. Germline V gene data show CDR1 as PRHDT and CDR2 as FYEKMQ (reference sequence). CDR3 length: 15 amino acids. The CDR3 DNA sequence: TGTGCCAGCAGCTTAGGCATTTGGTGGAGCACTGAAGCTTTCTTT. It yields the protein CASSLGIWWSTEAFF.

The chain has TRBV10-1 and TRBJ2-2; 12 bases match TRBD2. J lost 5 bases, V lost 4 bases, and 11 bases had no gene match. This CDR3 spans 18 amino acids. Germline V gene data show CDR1 as WNHNN and CDR2 as SYGVQD (reference sequence). Written as DNA, the CDR3 is TGCGCCAGCAGTGCCCCGGTGACTAGCGGGGGTAGAACCGGGGAGCTGTTTTTT. The encoded protein is CASSAPVTSGGRTGELFF.

The J gene is TRBJ2-2, the V gene TRBV6-4, with 8 bases aligning to TRBD2. CDR1 MRHNA and CDR2 SNTAGT come from the germline V gene. The CDR3 is made up of 18 amino acids. With V trimmed by 2 bases and J by 0 bases, 8 bases remained unmatched. The CDR3 DNA is TGTGCCAGCAGTGACCAGGGACTAGAGTACGCGAACACCGGGGAGCTGTTTTTT. Encoded protein: CASSDQGLEYANTGELFF.

This chain links TRBV6-6 with TRBJ2-1, with 10 bases fitting TRBD2. J was trimmed by 5 bases and V by 1 base; bases with no gene match: 5. CDR1 and CDR2 from the germline V gene are MNHNY and SVGAGI (reference sequence). CDR3 length equals 16 residues. CDR3 loop: CASSYWDLAGDNEQFF. In DNA, the CDR3 is TGTGCCAGCAGTTACTGGGATCTAGCGGGGGACAATGAGCAGTTCTTC.

The J gene is TRBJ1-1, the V gene TRBV15; the D gene is possibly TRBD1 (6 bases). V was pared by 6 bases and J by 5 bases, with 16 bases between. Germline V CDR1 and CDR2: LNHNV, YYDKDF (reference sequence). The CDR3 spans 14 residues. Written as DNA, the CDR3 is TGTGCCACCAGGGGGGCCAGGGGAAAAACTGAAGCTTTCTTT. It encodes CATRGARGKTEAFF.

Many counts were recorded for this clone. The rearrangement joins TRBV6-6 to TRBJ1-6; D not resolved. With 2 bases removed from V and 10 bases from J, the gap between germline ends came to 18 bases. Germline V gives CDR1 MNHNY, CDR2 SVGAGI (reference sequence). The CDR3 covers 16 residues. CDR3 bases: TGTGCCAGCAGTTACGCGACCGTGTGGCCGGGGTCACCCCTCCACTTT. Protein sequence: CASSYATVWPGSPLHF.

The chain has TRBV10-3 and TRBJ2-2; D possibly corresponds to TRBD1 (5 bases). The V gene's germline CDR1 is ENHRY and CDR2 SYGVKD. The CDR3 consists of 14 residues. The V end lost 3 bases, the J end lost 2 bases, and 7 bases lay between the germline ends. The DNA of the CDR3 is TGTGCCATCAGTGATGGACACAACACCGGGGAGCTGTTTTTT. As protein: CAISDGHNTGELFF.

This chain connects TRBV19 to TRBJ1-1; 9 positions agree with TRBD1. The CDR3 runs 13 residues. Losses at the gene ends were 6 bases for V and 1 base for J; bases not matched to a gene: 0. Germline CDR1 and CDR2: LNHDA and SQIVND (reference sequence). In nucleotides, the CDR3 is TGTGCCAGTAGGGACAGGGGGAACACTGAAGCTTTCTTT. Its protein is CASRDRGNTEAFF.

CDR3 region: CASSVDRPGDTQYF. The CDR3 DNA reads as TGTGCCAGCAGCGTCGACAGGCCAGGAGATACGCAGTATTTT. The rearrangement uses TRBV7-3 and TRBJ2-3, with D perhaps matching TRBD1 (6 bases). From germline, CDR1 is SGHTA and CDR2 FQGTGA. Trimming stripped 5 bases from V and 5 bases from J, with 14 bases between. This CDR3 contains 14 residues.

The V call is TRBV5-4, the J call TRBJ1-2; D might be TRBD1 (5 bases). The ends were cut back, 0 bases at V and 7 bases at J, with 19 bases in the middle. CDR3 size: 16 residues. Germline CDR1 SGHNT, CDR2 YYREEE (reference sequence). The CDR3 spells CASSLGSRQGFRGYTF. As DNA, the CDR3 is TGTGCCAGCAGCTTGGGGTCGCGGCAGGGATTTCGTGGCTACACCTTC.

This chain joins TRBV2 and TRBJ2-1, with 7 bases aligning to TRBD2. The CDR3 runs to 15 residues. After removal of 6 bases from V and 2 bases from J, the junction contained 7 bases not matched to a gene. The germline gives CDR1 SNHLY, CDR2 FYNNEI. CDR3 sequence reads: CASRGPGLPYNEQFF. The CDR3 DNA reads TGTGCCAGCAGAGGTCCGGGACTACCCTACAATGAGCAGTTCTTC.

The chain couples TRBV5-6 to TRBJ2-4, with TRBD1 matching over 8 bases. The CDR3 contains 15 residues. The germline gives CDR1 SGHDT, CDR2 YYEEEE. J lost 6 bases, V lost 0 bases, and 5 bases had no gene match. CDR3 in amino acids: CASSLVAGGANIQYF. The CDR3, as DNA: TGTGCCAGCAGCTTGGTAGCAGGGGGCGCAAACATTCAGTACTTC.

The chain has TRBV21-1 and TRBJ2-1; the DNA was not used to check the table's D call, TRBD1. TRBV21-1 has pseudogene status. This CDR3 region has 15 residues. The CDR3 loop reads CASSKIGTAYNEQFF. The DNA for the CDR3 is TGTGCCAGCAGCAAAATTGGGACAGCTTACAATGAGCAGTTCTTC.